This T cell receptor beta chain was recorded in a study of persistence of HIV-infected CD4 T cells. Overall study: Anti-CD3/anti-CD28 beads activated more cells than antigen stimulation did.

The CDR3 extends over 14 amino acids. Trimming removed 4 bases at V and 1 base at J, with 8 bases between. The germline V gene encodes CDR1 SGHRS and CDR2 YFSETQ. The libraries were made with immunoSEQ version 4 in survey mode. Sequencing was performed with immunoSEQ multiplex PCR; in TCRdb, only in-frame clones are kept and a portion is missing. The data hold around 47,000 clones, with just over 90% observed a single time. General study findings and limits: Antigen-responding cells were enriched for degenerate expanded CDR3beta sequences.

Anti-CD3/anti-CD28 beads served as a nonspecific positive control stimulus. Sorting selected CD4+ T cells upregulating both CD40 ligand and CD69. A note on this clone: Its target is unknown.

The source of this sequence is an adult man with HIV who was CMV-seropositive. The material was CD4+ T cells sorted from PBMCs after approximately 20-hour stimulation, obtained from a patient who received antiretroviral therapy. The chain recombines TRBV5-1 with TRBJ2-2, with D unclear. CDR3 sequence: CASSEPQNTGELFF. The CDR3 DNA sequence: TGCGCCAGCAGCGAGCCTCAGAACACCGGGGAGCTGTTTTTT. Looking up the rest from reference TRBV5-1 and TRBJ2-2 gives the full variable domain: KAGVTQTPRYLIKTRGQQVTLSCSPISGHRSVSWYQQTPGQGLQFLFEYFSETQRNKGNFPGRFSGRQFSNSRSEMNVSTLELGDSALYLCASSEPQNTGELFFGEGSRLTVL.